This TCR beta chain was sequenced in a study of a mutant IDH1 vaccine in newly diagnosed glioma (dated by TCRdb to about 2021). Turning to the overall study: Patients were given eight vaccinations, in weeks 1, 3, 5, 7, 11, 15, 19 and 23, which matched visits V03 through V10. Longitudinal TCRB deep sequencing was done for some 26 treated patients, wherever samples were available for exploratory analyses. Peripheral blood was collected at six visits: V03 (baseline), V05, V07, V10, V12 and V13. Of the 30 to 35 treated patients, approximately 60% were male and about 40% were female, and a mean age of roughly 37 years was recorded. Before enrollment, most patients had been given radiochemotherapy with temozolomide as standard therapy, while the rest had received either radiotherapy alone or temozolomide alone. Vaccination began 4-6 weeks after radiotherapy alone, or alongside temozolomide cycles in the chemotherapy-containing groups. Paper-wide results and their limitations: Availability determined which PBMC samples were chosen for TCRB deep sequencing. Changes in the top peripheral T cell clonotypes picked up by TCRB sequencing did not appear to be linked to pseudoprogression. Vaccine-induced immune responses across multiple MHC alleles were detected in roughly 94% of patients. It was noted by the authors that analyses of patient blood samples could not be reproduced owing to sample limitations.

In the paper's terms, the time point label means: week 5, during vaccination. Each vaccine dose was 300 ug of a 20-mer mutant IDH1 peptide in Montanide, given subcutaneously with topical imiquimod. All donors had newly diagnosed IDH1-mutant astrocytomas of WHO grade 3 or 4 that showed loss of nuclear ATRX. The samples were drawn from NOA16, a multicentre, single-arm, open-label phase I trial in Germany that tested a mutant IDH1 peptide vaccine in humans for the first time. Genomic DNA for TCRB sequencing was isolated from EDTA blood with the DNeasy Blood and Tissue Kit. The method was the immunoSEQ multiplex PCR assay. Rearranged TCR beta chain sequences were amplified with the hsTCRB Kit following the manufacturer's protocol. TCRB libraries were sequenced on an Illumina MiSeq. The paper's data handling went like this. The kit vendor's proprietary platform handled demultiplexing, trimming and gene mapping. As stored in TCRdb, this immuneACCESS dataset retains in-frame rearrangements with V and J assigned. A fraction of the clones does not appear; measured against another copy, unresolved V genes explain less than half of the discrepancy, and the remainder lacks a known reason. V and J calls and clone size follow that table, whereas D and trimming were derived from the DNA. In this sample the table shows about 25,000 clones, about 77% of which occur a single time. The leading ten clones occupy about a tenth of the sample.

V is cut back by 6 bases and J by 3 bases, with 7 bases in the junction unmatched. CDR1 is given as LNHDA and CDR2 as SQIVND, both from the germline V gene (reference sequence). The CDR3, cysteine through phenylalanine, is 15 amino acids long. The read is trimmed to its CDR3 DNA, 45 bases read in frame from base 1. Details on this clone: Its antigen remains undetermined. Base qualities are not provided; no much larger clone lies one nucleotide away.

Sequences were derived from PBMCs, sampled from a glioma patient whose treatment included an IDH1 peptide vaccine. Rearrangement joined TRBV19 to TRBJ2-2; TRBD1 agrees with 7 junctional bases. The receptor was derived from a man aged 35 to 55 with glioma. The CDR3 reads as follows: CASRTSGTDTGELFF. The DNA sequence is as follows: TGTGCCAGTAGGACGTCCGGGACAGACACCGGGGAGCTGTTTTTT. The entire variable domain, with the stretches around the CDR3 drawn from the reference TRBV19 and TRBJ2-2 proteins, is DGGITQSPKYLFRKEGQNVTLSCEQNLNHDAMYWYRQDPGQGLRLIYYSQIVNDFQKGDIAEGYSVSREKKESFPLTVTSAQKNPTAFYLCASRTSGTDTGELFFGEGSRLTVL.